This TCR beta chain was captured in a study of control samples from healthy donors and cancer patients. This clone was recorded a few times. TCRdb's copy holds only in-frame clones and misses some; the assay was immunoSEQ multiplex PCR. The sample contains 13,000 to 15,000 clones, around three quarters of which appear only once. CDR1 and CDR2 (germline): ENHRY, SYGVKD. The V end lost 6 bases, the J end lost 8 bases, and 19 bases lay between the germline ends. The CDR3 is 14 residues long. The material sequenced was formalin-fixed, paraffin-embedded tissue. The receptor comes from a female donor with lung cancer. The rearrangement uses TRBV10-3 and TRBJ1-2; D remains unclear. The CDR3 sequence is CAIRPGFQDGGYTF. The DNA of the CDR3 is TGTGCCATCAGGCCCGGATTCCAGGATGGCGGCTACACCTTC.